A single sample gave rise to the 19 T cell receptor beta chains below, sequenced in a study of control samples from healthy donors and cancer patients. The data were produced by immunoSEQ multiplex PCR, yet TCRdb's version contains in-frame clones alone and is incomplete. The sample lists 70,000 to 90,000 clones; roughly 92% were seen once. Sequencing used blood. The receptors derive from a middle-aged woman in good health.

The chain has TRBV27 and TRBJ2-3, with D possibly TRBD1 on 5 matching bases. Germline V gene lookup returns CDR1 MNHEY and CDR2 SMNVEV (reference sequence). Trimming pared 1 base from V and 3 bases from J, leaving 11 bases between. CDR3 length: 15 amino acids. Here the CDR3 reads CASSLYGRDTDTQYF. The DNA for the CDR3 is TGTGCCAGCAGTTTATACGGCAGGGATACAGATACGCAGTATTTT.

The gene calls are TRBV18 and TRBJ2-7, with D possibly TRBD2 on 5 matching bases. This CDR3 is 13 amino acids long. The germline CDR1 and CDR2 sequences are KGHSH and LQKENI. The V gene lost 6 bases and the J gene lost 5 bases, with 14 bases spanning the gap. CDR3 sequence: CASSPGLADEQYF. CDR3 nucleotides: TGTGCCAGCTCCCCCGGGCTAGCTGACGAGCAGTACTTC.

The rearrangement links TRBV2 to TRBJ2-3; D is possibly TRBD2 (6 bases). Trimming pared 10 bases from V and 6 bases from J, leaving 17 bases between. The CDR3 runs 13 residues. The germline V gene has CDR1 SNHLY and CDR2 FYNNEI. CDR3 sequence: CATARWLADTQYF. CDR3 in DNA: TGTGCCACCGCAAGGTGGCTAGCGGATACGCAGTATTTT.

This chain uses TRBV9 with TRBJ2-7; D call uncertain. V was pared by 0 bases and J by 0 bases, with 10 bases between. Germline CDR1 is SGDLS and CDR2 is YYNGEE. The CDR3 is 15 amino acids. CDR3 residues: CASSVGGSASYEQYF. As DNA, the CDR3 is TGTGCCAGCAGCGTAGGGGGAAGTGCCTCCTACGAGCAGTACTTC. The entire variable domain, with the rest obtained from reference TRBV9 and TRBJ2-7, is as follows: DSGVTQTPKHLITATGQRVTLRCSPRSGDLSVYWYQQSLDQGLQFLIQYYNGEERAKGNILERFSAQQFPDLHSELNLSSLELGDSALYFCASSVGGSASYEQYFGPGTRLTVT.

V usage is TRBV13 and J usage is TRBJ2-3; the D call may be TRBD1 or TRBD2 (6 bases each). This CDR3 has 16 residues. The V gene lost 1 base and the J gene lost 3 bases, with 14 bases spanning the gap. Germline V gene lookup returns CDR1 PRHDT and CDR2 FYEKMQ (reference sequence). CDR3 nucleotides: TGTGCCAGCAGCTTAGTAAGGGGGGCCGGAACAGATACGCAGTATTTT. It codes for CASSLVRGAGTDTQYF.

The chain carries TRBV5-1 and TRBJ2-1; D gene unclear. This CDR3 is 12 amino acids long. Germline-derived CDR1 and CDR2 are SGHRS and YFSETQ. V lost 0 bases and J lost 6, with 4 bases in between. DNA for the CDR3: TGCGCCAGCAGCTTGGCCAGCAATGAGCAGTTCTTC. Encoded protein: CASSLASNEQFF.

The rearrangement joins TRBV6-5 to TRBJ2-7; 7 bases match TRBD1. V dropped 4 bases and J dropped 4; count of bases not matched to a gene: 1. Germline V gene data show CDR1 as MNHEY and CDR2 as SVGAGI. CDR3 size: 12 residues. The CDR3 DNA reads TGTGCCAGCAGTTTGGACAGGTACGAGCAGTACTTC. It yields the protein CASSLDRYEQYF.

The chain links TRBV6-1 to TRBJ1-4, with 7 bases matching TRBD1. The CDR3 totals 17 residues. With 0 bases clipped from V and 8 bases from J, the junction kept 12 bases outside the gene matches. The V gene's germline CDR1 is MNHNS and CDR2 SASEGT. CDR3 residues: CASSEALLGTALEKLFF. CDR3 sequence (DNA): TGTGCCAGCAGTGAAGCGCTTCTGGGGACAGCATTGGAAAAACTGTTTTTT.

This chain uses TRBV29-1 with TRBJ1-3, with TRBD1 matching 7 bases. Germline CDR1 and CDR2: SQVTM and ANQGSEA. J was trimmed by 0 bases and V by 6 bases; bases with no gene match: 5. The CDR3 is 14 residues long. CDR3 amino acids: CSVGQASSGNTIYF. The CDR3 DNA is TGCAGCGTCGGACAGGCGAGCTCTGGAAACACCATATATTTT.

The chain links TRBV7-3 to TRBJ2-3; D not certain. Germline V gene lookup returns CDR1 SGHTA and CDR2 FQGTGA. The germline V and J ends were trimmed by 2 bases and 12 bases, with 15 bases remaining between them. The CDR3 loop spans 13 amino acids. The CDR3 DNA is TGTGCCAGCAGCTTAGACGGTGGCGGAGTTCAGTATTTT. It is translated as CASSLDGGGVQYF.

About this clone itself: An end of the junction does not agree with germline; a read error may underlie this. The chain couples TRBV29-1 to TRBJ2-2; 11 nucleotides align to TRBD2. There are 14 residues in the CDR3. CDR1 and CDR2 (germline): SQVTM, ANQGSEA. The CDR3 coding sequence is TGCACCGTTATAGCGGGGGGGCGGACCGGGGAGCTGTTTTTT. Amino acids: CTVIAGGRTGELFF.

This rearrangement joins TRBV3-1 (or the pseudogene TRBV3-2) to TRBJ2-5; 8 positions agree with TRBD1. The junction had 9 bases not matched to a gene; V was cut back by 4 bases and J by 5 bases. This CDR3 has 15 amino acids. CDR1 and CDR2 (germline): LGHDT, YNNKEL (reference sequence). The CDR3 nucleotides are TGTGCCAGCAGCCTTGGACAGGGAGGACAGGAGACCCAGTACTTC. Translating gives CASSLGQGGQETQYF.

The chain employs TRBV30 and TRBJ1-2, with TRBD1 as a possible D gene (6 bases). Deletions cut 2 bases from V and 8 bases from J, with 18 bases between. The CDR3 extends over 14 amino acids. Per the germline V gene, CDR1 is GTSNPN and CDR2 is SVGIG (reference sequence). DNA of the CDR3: TGTGCCTGGAGTCCCCTGACAGGCGCGGGGGGCTACACCTTC. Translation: CAWSPLTGAGGYTF.

In nucleotides, the CDR3 is TGTGCCAGCAGCGTGGATATTGGGACGGCCTCCTACGAGCAGTACTTC. It yields the protein CASSVDIGTASYEQYF. The chain uses TRBV7-2 and TRBJ2-7; the D call may be TRBD1 or TRBD2 (5 bases each). The CDR3 contains 16 residues. Between the trimmed V and J ends, which lost 5 bases and 0 bases, there was a span of 17 bases. From germline, CDR1 is SGHTA and CDR2 FQGNSA.

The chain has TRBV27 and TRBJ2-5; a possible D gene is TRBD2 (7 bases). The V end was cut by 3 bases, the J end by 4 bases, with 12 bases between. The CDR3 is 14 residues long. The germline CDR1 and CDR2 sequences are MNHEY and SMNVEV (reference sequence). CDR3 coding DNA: TGTGCCAGCAGTTTCGAGGGGGGGCGAGAGACCCAGTACTTC. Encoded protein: CASSFEGGRETQYF.

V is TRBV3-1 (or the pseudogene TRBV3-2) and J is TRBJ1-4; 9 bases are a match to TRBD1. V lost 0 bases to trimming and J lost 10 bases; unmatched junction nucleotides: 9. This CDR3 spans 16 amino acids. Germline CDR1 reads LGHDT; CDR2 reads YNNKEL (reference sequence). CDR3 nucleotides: TGTGCCAGCAGCCAAGACGGGGGACAGGGTGGTCGAAAACTGTTTTTT. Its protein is CASSQDGGQGGRKLFF.

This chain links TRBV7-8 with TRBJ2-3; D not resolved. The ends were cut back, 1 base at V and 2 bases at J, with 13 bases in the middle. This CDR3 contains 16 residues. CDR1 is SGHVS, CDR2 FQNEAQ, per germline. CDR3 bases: TGTGCCAGCAGCTTAGGTGATGGAAAATACACAGATACGCAGTATTTT. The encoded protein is CASSLGDGKYTDTQYF.

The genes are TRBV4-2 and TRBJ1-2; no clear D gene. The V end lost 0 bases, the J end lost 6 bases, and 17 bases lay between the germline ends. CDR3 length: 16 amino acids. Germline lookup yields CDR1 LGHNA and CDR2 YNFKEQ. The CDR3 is CASSQEGPLAWHGYTF. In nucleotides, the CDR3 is TGTGCCAGCAGCCAAGAAGGTCCATTGGCTTGGCATGGCTACACCTTC.

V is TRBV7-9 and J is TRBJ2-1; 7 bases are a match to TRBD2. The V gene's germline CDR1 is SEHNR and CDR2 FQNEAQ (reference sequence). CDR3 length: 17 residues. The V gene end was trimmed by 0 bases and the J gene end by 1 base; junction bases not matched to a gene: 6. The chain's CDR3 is CASSLASSGPSYNEQFF. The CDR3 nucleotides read TGTGCCAGCAGCTTAGCGTCTAGCGGACCTTCCTACAATGAGCAGTTCTTC. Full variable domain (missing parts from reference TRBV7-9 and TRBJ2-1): DTGVSQNPRHKITKRGQNVTFRCDPISEHNRLYWYRQTLGQGPEFLTYFQNEAQLEKSRLLSDRFSAERPKGSFSTLEIQRTEQGDSAMYLCASSLASSGPSYNEQFFGPGTRLTVL.